A single sample gave rise to the 29 T cell receptor beta chains below, sequenced in a study of T-cell reconstitution after alpha-beta-depleted transplantation in children. Unique molecular identifiers tagged the TCRbeta library. TCRdb analysed the PCR reads with MiXCR anew, one entry per CDR3 protein. The sample has some 200,000 distinct CDR3 sequences, 8.4% seen once. The sequencing here drew on PBMCs, mostly from graft donor cells, taken 360 days after TCRalphabeta/CD19-depleted stem cell transplant. These receptors were obtained from a male patient aged 2-15 years who had a stem cell transplant for acute myeloid leukemia, so the T cells may come from the graft donor.

A remark on this clonotype: A much more abundant neighbour one base away suggests this may be a read error. The rearrangement uses TRBV20-1 and TRBJ2-1; TRBD1 or TRBD2 may be the D gene (6 bases each). The CDR3 runs to 14 residues. Per germline, CDR1 DFQATT and CDR2 SNEGSKA (reference sequence). Written as DNA, the CDR3 is TGCAGTGCTAGAAGGGGGGCCTCCTACAATGAGCGGTTCTTC. It codes for CSARRGASYNERFF.

There are many counts of this clonotype. The chain joins TRBV6-2 or TRBV6-3 to TRBJ1-2; tentatively, D is TRBD1 (5 bases). CDR1 is MNHEY, CDR2 SVGEGT, per germline. There are 14 residues in the CDR3. V was pared by 8 bases and J by 5 bases, with 18 bases between. This CDR3 is CASSRAPRTYGYTF. CDR3 in DNA: TGTGCCAGCTCCAGGGCCCCAAGGACTTATGGCTACACCTTC.

This clonotype was found many times. The chain is built from TRBV12-3 or TRBV12-4 and TRBJ1-4; D gene uncertain. The germline V and J ends were trimmed by 6 bases and 3 bases, with 14 bases remaining between them. The CDR3 length is 15 residues. The CDR3 sequence: CASSLFGDPNEKLFF. In DNA, the CDR3 is TGTGCCAGCAGCCTTTTTGGCGACCCTAATGAAAAACTGTTTTTT.

This clonotype was observed many times. This rearrangement joins TRBV7-2 to TRBJ1-2, with D uncertain. There are 14 residues in the CDR3. Trimming shortened V by 0 bases and J by 7 bases, and 12 bases separated the two germline ends. Germline V gene data show CDR1 as SGHTA and CDR2 as FQGNSA. CDR3 loop: CASSLAAGGGGYTF. In nucleotides, the CDR3 is TGTGCCAGCAGCTTAGCGGCAGGCGGAGGTGGCTACACCTTC.

The chain combines TRBV5-1 with TRBJ1-4, with 10 bases aligning to TRBD1. The J segment lost 2 bases and the V segment lost 4 bases, leaving 2 bases of the junction unmatched. This CDR3 is 15 amino acids long. Germline assignment: CDR1 SGHRS and CDR2 YFSETQ. The CDR3 is CASSMDRGTNEKLFF. The DNA for the CDR3 is TGCGCCAGCAGCATGGACAGGGGGACTAATGAAAAACTGTTTTTT.

This clonotype was seen a handful of times. The chain employs TRBV18 and TRBJ2-7, with 10 positions matching TRBD2. Germline V lookup: CDR1 KGHSH, CDR2 LQKENI. There are 14 residues in the CDR3. V lost 6 bases and J lost 1; bases outside the gene matches: 3. The CDR3 reads CASSPGLASYEQYV. The CDR3 bases are TGTGCCAGCTCTCCGGGACTAGCGTCCTACGAGCAGTACGTC.

V usage is TRBV7-4 and J usage is TRBJ2-1, with D maybe TRBD1 (6 bases). Trimming took 4 bases from V and 4 from J, leaving 17 bases between them. The germline V gene has CDR1 SGHVT and CDR2 SQSDAQ. The CDR3 has 16 residues. Here the CDR3 reads CASSSSRGKGYNEQFF. CDR3 nucleotide sequence: TGTGCCAGCAGCTCGTCCAGGGGAAAGGGTTACAATGAGCAGTTCTTC. The full variable domain, with the rest looked up from reference TRBV7-4 and TRBJ2-1, is GAGVSQSPRYKVAKRGRDVALRCDSISGHVTLYWYRQTLGQGSEVLTYSQSDAQRDKSGRPSGRFSAERPERSVSTLKIQRTEQGDSAVYLCASSSSRGKGYNEQFFGPGTRLTVL.

V usage is TRBV18 and J usage is TRBJ1-3; D gene ambiguous. V shed 3 bases and J shed 4 bases, with 4 bases lying between them. There are 12 residues in the CDR3. Germline lookup yields CDR1 KGHSH and CDR2 LQKENI. The CDR3 here is CASSPTGNTIYF. The CDR3 DNA reads as TGTGCCAGCTCACCGACAGGAAACACCATATATTTT.

This chain connects TRBV2 to TRBJ1-4; 8 bases match TRBD1. V was pared by 5 bases and J by 8 bases, with 4 bases of the junction left unmatched. This CDR3 is 13 amino acids long. Germline assignment: CDR1 SNHLY and CDR2 FYNNEI. CDR3 DNA: TGTGCCAGCAGTCAGGGGGCGCCCGAAAAACTGTTTTTT. Protein sequence: CASSQGAPEKLFF.

In this sample, this clonotype turned up a few times. CDR3 protein: CATSDGTGGETQYF. In DNA form, the CDR3 reads TGTGCCACCAGTGATGGGACAGGGGGCGAGACCCAGTACTTC. This chain uses TRBV24-1 with TRBJ2-5, with TRBD1 matching over 12 bases. Losses at the gene ends were 3 bases for V and 5 bases for J; bases not matched to a gene: 0. The germline gives CDR1 KGHDR, CDR2 SFDVKD. This CDR3 contains 14 residues.

This clonotype was found a few times. A far larger clone is one nucleotide away, so this likely arose from a read error. V is TRBV5-6 and J is TRBJ2-5; perhaps D is TRBD1 or TRBD2 (6 bases each). Germline V CDR1 and CDR2: SGHDT, YYEEEE. V was pared by 2 bases and J by 4 bases, with 9 bases between. The CDR3 totals 13 residues. CDR3 DNA sequence: TGTGCCAGCAGCTTAGGGGGGCTAGAGACCCAGTACTTC. Translation gives CASSLGGLETQYF.

This clonotype was recorded many times. The V gene is TRBV5-1, the J gene TRBJ1-1; D is undetermined. The CDR3 extends over 14 amino acids. V gave up 0 bases and J gave up 3 bases, with 9 bases separating them. CDR1 and CDR2 (germline): SGHRS, YFSETQ. The DNA of the CDR3 is TGCGCCAGCAGCTTGGTCCTCTTTGACACTGAAGCTTTCTTT. Its translation is CASSLVLFDTEAFF.

The rearrangement joins TRBV12-3 or TRBV12-4 to TRBJ2-2; D could derive from TRBD1 or TRBD2 (5 bases each). The germline V and J ends were trimmed by 10 bases and 1 base, with 19 bases remaining between them. This CDR3 region has 16 residues. The CDR3 DNA reads TGTGCCACCCACCCCACATCAGGGAGGAACACCGGGGAGCTGTTTTTT. It is translated as CATHPTSGRNTGELFF.

This clonotype was detected only a few times. Here the CDR3 reads CASSLIGTALGIQYF. For the CDR3, the DNA is TGTGCCAGCAGTTTAATCGGGACAGCCCTAGGCATTCAGTACTTC. The chain employs TRBV12-3 or TRBV12-4 and TRBJ2-4; TRBD1 aligns across 7 bases. V trimming: 2 bases; J trimming: 9 bases; junction bases outside the gene matches: 10. The CDR3 is 15 amino acids.

The chain uses TRBV4-3 and TRBJ1-2; no clear D. V lost 0 bases and J 8 bases, leaving 13 bases between the germline ends. CDR3 length equals 14 residues. Germline V gene sequence: CDR1 LGHNA, CDR2 YSLEER. The CDR3 nucleotides read TGCGCCAGCAGCCAAGACCTCCCCGGGGAAGGCTACACCTTC. It codes for CASSQDLPGEGYTF.

This clonotype has more than one count but fewer than ten. The V gene is TRBV20-1, the J gene TRBJ2-7; D possibly uses TRBD1 or TRBD2 (5 bases each). The CDR3 totals 13 residues. Germline CDR1 and CDR2: DFQATT and SNEGSKA (reference sequence). The V end lost 6 bases, the J end lost 0 bases, and 12 bases lay between the germline ends. The CDR3 here is CSARDPPSYEQYF. DNA of the CDR3: TGCAGTGCACGGGACCCACCCTCCTACGAGCAGTACTTC.

This clonotype was seen at least ten times. The chain recombines TRBV5-1 with TRBJ2-3; D tentatively fits TRBD1 or TRBD2 (5 bases each). CDR3 length equals 12 residues. Germline V CDR1 and CDR2: SGHRS, YFSETQ. V lost 2 bases and J lost 6, with 7 bases in between. CDR3 in DNA: TGCGCCAGCAGCTTTGAGGGGGATACGCAGTATTTT. Protein product: CASSFEGDTQYF.

The chain employs TRBV7-2 and TRBJ1-5; D is unresolved. Trimming took 3 bases from V and 7 from J, leaving 13 bases between them. The CDR3 is 14 residues long. Germline CDR1 is SGHTA and CDR2 is FQGNSA. CDR3 amino acids: CASSLLAGQQPQHF. CDR3 nucleotide sequence: TGTGCCAGCAGCTTGCTCGCCGGTCAACAGCCCCAGCATTTT.

This clonotype was counted at least ten times. The rearrangement links TRBV20-1 to TRBJ2-1, with a tentative D call TRBD2 (5 bases). The CDR3 extends over 14 amino acids. CDR1 and CDR2 from the germline V gene are DFQATT and SNEGSKA (reference sequence). V shed 3 bases and J shed 4 bases, with 13 bases lying between them. The CDR3 is CSARVPGKYNEQFF. CDR3 nucleotide sequence: TGCAGTGCTAGGGTGCCCGGGAAATACAATGAGCAGTTCTTC.

There are many counts of this clonotype. The V gene is TRBV15, the J gene TRBJ1-1; TRBD1 matches at 8 bases. CDR1 and CDR2 (germline): LNHNV, YYDKDF (reference sequence). The junction had 14 bases not matched to a gene; V was cut back by 5 bases and J by 3 bases. The CDR3 sequence is 17 residues long. The CDR3 spells CATSYSRRTGKDTEAFF. CDR3 sequence (DNA): TGTGCCACCAGCTATTCGAGGAGGACAGGGAAAGACACTGAAGCTTTCTTT.

In regard to this clonotype: Relative to the germline gene, one junction end is altered; a read error may explain this. The rearrangement joins TRBV7-7 to TRBJ2-5; the D call may be TRBD1 or TRBD2 (7 bases each). The CDR3 consists of 16 residues. Germline loops: CDR1 SSHAT, CDR2 FNYEAQ (reference sequence). CDR3 region: CASSALTGTAGETQYF. In nucleotides, the CDR3 is TGTGCTAGCAGCGCCCTCACCGGGACAGCGGGGGAGACCCAGTACTTC. Supplemented by reference TRBV7-7 and TRBJ2-5, the full variable domain reads GAGVSQSPRYKVTKRGQDVTLRCDPISSHATLYWYQQALGQGPEFLTYFNYEAQPDKSGLPSDRFSAERPEGSISTLTIQRTEQRDSAMYRCASSALTGTAGETQYFGPGTRLLVL.

This clonotype was seen a handful of times. The CDR3 spells CASSPIQAPGNEQFF. The CDR3 nucleotides are TGTGCCAGCAGCCCCATACAGGCTCCGGGGAATGAGCAGTTCTTC. This rearrangement joins TRBV5-6 to TRBJ2-1; D may be TRBD1 or TRBD2 (5 bases each). Germline loops: CDR1 SGHDT, CDR2 YYEEEE. The V gene lost 4 bases and the J gene lost 7 bases, with 18 bases spanning the gap. CDR3 length: 15 amino acids. The variable domain in full, completed from reference TRBV5-6 and TRBJ2-1, reads DAGVTQSPTHLIKTRGQQVTLRCSPKSGHDTVSWYQQALGQGPQFIFQYYEEEERQRGNFPDRFSGHQFPNYSSELNVNALLLGDSALYLCASSPIQAPGNEQFFGPGTRLTVL.

The chain combines TRBV5-1 with TRBJ1-6; D is undetermined. From germline, CDR1 is SGHRS and CDR2 YFSETQ. This CDR3 has 14 amino acids. V gave up 5 bases and J gave up 3 bases, with 9 bases separating them. The CDR3 spells CASSRLIYNSPLHF. CDR3 nucleotides: TGCGCCAGCAGTCGGCTGATCTATAATTCACCCCTCCACTTT.

This clonotype has just a few counts. The V and J genes are TRBV5-1 and TRBJ1-1; D unresolved. Germline V gene lookup returns CDR1 SGHRS and CDR2 YFSETQ. The CDR3 sequence is 15 residues long. V was shortened by 3 bases and J by 0 bases, with 12 bases between the two germline ends. CDR3 nucleotides: TGCGCCAGCAGCTCCCCAACGGCCCTGAACACTGAAGCTTTCTTT. Its protein is CASSSPTALNTEAFF.

V and J are TRBV15 and TRBJ1-2; D is uncertain. The V end was cut by 4 bases, the J end by 1 base, with 10 bases between. The germline V gene encodes CDR1 LNHNV and CDR2 YYDKDF (reference sequence). CDR3 length: 14 amino acids. CDR3 nucleotide sequence: TGTGCCACCAGCACCATTCATCGTAACTATGGCTACACCTTC. The encoded protein is CATSTIHRNYGYTF.

This clonotype appeared many times. The chain is built from TRBV5-1 and TRBJ2-3; D is ambiguous. Germline V gives CDR1 SGHRS, CDR2 YFSETQ. The V gene lost 5 bases and the J gene lost 6 bases, with 10 bases spanning the gap. This CDR3 comprises 12 residues. CDR3 protein: CASSFGSDTQYF. The CDR3 coding sequence is TGCGCCAGCAGTTTTGGGTCGGATACGCAGTATTTT.

This clonotype was detected ten times or more. Mismatch with germline at one junction end may stem from a read error. The rearrangement uses TRBV20-1 and TRBJ2-1; a possible D gene is TRBD2 (5 bases). Looked up from germline, CDR1 is DFQATT and CDR2 is SNEGSKA (reference sequence). The CDR3 covers 12 residues. The CDR3 bases are TGCAGTACTAGAAGGTGGGCCAATGAGCAGTTCTTC. This gives the protein CSTRRWANEQFF.

This clonotype was counted ten times or more. The chain carries TRBV7-9 and TRBJ2-1; 8 bases match TRBD1. This CDR3 has 14 residues. V shed 8 bases, J shed 2 bases, and the junction held 5 bases outside the gene matches. Germline V gene sequence: CDR1 SEHNR, CDR2 FQNEAQ (reference sequence). CDR3: CASETGVTYNEQFF. The CDR3 region has the DNA TGTGCCAGCGAGACAGGGGTCACCTACAATGAGCAGTTCTTC.

The chain has TRBV5-1 and TRBJ1-1, with a weak D call TRBD1 (5 bases). CDR1 is SGHRS and CDR2 is YFSETQ in the germline V gene. CDR3 length equals 16 residues. Between the trimmed V and J ends, which lost 4 bases and 2 bases, there was a span of 18 bases. CDR3 amino acids: CASSAVGGGGNTEAFF. The DNA for the CDR3 is TGCGCCAGCAGCGCGGTCGGGGGAGGTGGAAACACTGAAGCTTTCTTT.